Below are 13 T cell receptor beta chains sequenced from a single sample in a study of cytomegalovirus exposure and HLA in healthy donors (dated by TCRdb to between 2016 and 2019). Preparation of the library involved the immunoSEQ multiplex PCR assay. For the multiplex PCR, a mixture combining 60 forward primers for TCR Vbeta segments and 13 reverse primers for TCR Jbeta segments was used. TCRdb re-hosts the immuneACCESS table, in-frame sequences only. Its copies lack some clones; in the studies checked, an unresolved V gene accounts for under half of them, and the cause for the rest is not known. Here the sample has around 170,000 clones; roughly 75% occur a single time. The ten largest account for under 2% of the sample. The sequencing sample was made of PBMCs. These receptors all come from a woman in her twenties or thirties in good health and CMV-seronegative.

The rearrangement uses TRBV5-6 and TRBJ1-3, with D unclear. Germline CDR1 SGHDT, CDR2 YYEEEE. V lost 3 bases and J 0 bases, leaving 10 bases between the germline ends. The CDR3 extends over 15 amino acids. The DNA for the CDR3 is TGTGCCAGCAGCTGGAGTGTGAACTCTGGAAACACCATATATTTT. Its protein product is CASSWSVNSGNTIYF.

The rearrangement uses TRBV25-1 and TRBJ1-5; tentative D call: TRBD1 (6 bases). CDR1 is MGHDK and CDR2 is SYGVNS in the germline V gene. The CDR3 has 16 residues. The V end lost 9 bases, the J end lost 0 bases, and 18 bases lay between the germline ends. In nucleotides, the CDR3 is TGTGCCAGACCAATTCAGGGGCCTTATAGCAATCAGCCCCAGCATTTT. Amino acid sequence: CARPIQGPYSNQPQHF.

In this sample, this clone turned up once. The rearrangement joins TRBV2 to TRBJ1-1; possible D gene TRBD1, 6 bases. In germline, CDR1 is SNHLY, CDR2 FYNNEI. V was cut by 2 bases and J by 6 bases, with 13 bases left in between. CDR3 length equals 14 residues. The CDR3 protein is CASSEQGTRAEAFF. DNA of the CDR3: TGTGCCAGCAGTGAACAGGGGACGAGAGCTGAAGCTTTCTTT.

In DNA form, the CDR3 reads TGTGCCAGCAGTTTAAGGTTACAGGGGGCTAATTCACCCCTCCACTTT. Its translation is CASSLRLQGANSPLHF. The rearrangement uses TRBV27 and TRBJ1-6; 9 bases match TRBD1. CDR3 length: 16 residues. Germline V lookup: CDR1 MNHEY, CDR2 SMNVEV (reference sequence). V lost 2 bases, J lost 6 bases, and 5 bases stayed unmatched.

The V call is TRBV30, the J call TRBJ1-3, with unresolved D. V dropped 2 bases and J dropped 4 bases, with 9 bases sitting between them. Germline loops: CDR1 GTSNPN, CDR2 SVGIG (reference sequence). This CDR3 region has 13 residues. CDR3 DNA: TGTGCCTGGAGTCTAGGCCTCGGAAACACCATATATTTT. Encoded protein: CAWSLGLGNTIYF.

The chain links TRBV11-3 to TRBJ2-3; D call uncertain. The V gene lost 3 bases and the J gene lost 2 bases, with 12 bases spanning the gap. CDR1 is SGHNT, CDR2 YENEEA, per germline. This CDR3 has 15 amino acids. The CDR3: CASSFGRRDTDTQYF. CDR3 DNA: TGTGCCAGCAGCTTCGGCCGGAGAGACACAGATACGCAGTATTTT. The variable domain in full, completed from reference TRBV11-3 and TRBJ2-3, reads EAGVVQSPRYKIIEKKQPVAFWCNPISGHNTLYWYLQNLGQGPELLIRYENEEAVDDSQLPKDRFSAERLKGVDSTLKIQPAELGDSAVYLCASSFGRRDTDTQYFGPGTRLTVL.

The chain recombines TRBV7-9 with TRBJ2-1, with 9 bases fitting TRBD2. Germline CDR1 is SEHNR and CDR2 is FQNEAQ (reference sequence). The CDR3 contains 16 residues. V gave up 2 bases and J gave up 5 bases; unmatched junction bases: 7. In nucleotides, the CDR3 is TGTGCCAGCAGCTTATTAGCGGGGGTGAAGGACAATGAGCAGTTCTTC. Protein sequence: CASSLLAGVKDNEQFF.

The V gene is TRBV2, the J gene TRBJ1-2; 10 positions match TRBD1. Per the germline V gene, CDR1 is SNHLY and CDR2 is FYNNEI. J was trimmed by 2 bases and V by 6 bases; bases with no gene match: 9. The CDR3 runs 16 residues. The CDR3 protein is CASRGGQGNQNYGYTF. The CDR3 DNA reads TGTGCCAGCAGGGGGGGACAGGGGAACCAAAACTATGGCTACACCTTC.

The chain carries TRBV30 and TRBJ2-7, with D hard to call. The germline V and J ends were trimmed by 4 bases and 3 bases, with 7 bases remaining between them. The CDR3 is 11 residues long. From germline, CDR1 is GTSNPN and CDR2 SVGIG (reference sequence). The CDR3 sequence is CAWTPLYEQYF. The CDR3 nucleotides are TGTGCCTGGACCCCCCTCTACGAGCAGTACTTC.

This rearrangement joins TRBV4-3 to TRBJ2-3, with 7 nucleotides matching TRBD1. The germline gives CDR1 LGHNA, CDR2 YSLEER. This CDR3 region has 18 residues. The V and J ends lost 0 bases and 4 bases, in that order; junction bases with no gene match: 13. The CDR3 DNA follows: TGCGCCAGCAGCCAAGATCTGGGGACGACAGGGAACCCAGATACGCAGTATTTT. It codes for CASSQDLGTTGNPDTQYF.

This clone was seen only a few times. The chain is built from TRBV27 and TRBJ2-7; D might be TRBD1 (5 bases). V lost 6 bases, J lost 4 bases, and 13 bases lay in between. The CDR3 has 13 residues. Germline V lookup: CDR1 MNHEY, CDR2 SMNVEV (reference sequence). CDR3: CASSPAPGYEQYF. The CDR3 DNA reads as TGTGCCAGCAGCCCGGCCCCAGGGTACGAGCAGTACTTC.

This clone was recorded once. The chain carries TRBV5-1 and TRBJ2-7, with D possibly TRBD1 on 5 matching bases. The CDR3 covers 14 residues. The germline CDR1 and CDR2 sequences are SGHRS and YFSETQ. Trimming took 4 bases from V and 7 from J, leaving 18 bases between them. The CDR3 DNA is TGCGCCAGCAGCCCCGGTCGGACATTTTCAGAGCAGTACTTC. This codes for CASSPGRTFSEQYF.

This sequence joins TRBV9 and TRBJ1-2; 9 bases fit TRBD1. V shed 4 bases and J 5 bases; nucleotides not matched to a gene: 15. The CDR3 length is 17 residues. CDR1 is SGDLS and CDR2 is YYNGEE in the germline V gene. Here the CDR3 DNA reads TGTGCCAGCAGCTCCACAGGGGGCGCGGCCCCCTTTTATGGCTACACCTTC. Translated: CASSSTGGAAPFYGYTF.